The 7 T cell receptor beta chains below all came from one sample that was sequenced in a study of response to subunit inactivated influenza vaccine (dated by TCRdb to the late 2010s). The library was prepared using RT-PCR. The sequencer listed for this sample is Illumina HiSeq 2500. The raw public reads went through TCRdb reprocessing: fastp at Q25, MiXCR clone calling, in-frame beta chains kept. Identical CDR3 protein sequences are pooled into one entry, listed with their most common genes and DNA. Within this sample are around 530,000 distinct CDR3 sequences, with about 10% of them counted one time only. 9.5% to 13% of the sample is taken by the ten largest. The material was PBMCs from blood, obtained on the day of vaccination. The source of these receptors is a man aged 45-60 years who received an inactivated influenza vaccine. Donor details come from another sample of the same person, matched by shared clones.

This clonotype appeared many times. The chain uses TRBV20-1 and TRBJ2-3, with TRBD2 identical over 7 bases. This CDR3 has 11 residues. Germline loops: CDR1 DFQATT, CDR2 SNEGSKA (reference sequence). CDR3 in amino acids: CRGGSDDTQYF. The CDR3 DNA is TGCAGGGGGGGGAGTGACGATACGCAGTATTTT.

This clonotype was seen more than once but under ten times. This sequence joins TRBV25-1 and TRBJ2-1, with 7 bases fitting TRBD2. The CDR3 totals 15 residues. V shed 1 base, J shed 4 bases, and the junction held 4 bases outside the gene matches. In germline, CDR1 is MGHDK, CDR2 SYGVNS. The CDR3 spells CASSEWASGYNEQFF. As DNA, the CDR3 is TGTGCCAGCAGTGAATGGGCTAGCGGATACAATGAGCAGTTCTTC.

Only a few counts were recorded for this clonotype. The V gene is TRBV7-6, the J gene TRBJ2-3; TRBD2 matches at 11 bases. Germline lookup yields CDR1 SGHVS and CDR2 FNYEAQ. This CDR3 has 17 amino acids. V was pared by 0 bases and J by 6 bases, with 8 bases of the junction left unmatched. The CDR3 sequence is CASSLAYSGGGKDTQYF. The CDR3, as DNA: TGTGCCAGCAGCTTAGCGTATAGCGGGGGGGGCAAGGATACGCAGTATTTT.

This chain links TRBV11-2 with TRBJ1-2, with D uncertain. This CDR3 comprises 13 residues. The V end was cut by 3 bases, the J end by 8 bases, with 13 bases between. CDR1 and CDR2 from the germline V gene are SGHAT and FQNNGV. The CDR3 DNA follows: TGTGCCAGCAGCTTCAACATTAGACAAGGCTACACCTTC. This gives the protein CASSFNIRQGYTF.

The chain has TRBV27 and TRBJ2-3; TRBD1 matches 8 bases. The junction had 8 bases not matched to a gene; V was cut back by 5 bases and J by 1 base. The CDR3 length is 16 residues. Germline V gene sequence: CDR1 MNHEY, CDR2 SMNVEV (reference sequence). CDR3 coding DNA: TGTGCCAGCAGTCCGTGGACAGGGAGAGGCACAGATACGCAGTATTTT. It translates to CASSPWTGRGTDTQYF.

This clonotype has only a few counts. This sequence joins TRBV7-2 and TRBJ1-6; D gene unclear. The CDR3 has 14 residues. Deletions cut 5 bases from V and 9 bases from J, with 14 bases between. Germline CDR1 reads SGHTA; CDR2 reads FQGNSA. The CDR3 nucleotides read TGTGCCAGCAGCAACACCCGAAACCCTTCACCCCTCCACTTT. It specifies CASSNTRNPSPLHF.

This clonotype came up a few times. Written as DNA, the CDR3 is TGTGCCAGCAGCCTACCCTTACTAGCGGGTACCGCCGGGGAGCTGTTTTTT. Protein: CASSLPLLAGTAGELFF. This chain joins TRBV7-3 and TRBJ2-2, with TRBD2 matching over 9 bases. Trimming took 5 bases from V and 6 from J; bases not matched to a gene: 13. Germline lookup yields CDR1 SGHTA and CDR2 FQGTGA. The CDR3 is 17 residues long.